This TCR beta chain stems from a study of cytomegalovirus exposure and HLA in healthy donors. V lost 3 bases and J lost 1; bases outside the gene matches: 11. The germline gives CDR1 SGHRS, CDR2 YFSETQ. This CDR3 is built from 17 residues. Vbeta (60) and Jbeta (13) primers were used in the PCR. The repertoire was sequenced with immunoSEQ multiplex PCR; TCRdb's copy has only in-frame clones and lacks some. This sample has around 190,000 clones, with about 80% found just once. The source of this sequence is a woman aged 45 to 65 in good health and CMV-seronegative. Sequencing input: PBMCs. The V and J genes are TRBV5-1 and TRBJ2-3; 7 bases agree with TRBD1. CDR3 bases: TGCGCCAGCAGCTCCAGCCCACCGGGACAGCGCACAGATACGCAGTATTTT. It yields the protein CASSSSPPGQRTDTQYF.